Described below is a single T cell receptor beta chain sequence and its context. Its specificity is not known. The sample's time point: week 11, during vaccination. Doses of 300 ug of mutant IDH1 20-mer peptide were given with topical imiquimod. The data belong to a study of a mutant IDH1 vaccine in newly diagnosed glioma. The method was immunoSEQ multiplex PCR; TCRdb's version includes in-frame clones alone and lacks a portion of them. There are some 60,000 clones in the sample; roughly 80% occur only once, and 3.6% lies in the top ten. Trimming pared 2 bases from V and 1 base from J, leaving 2 bases between. This CDR3 comprises 13 residues. Germline CDR1 is MNHNS and CDR2 is SASEGT.

The source was PBMCs, collected from a glioma patient whose treatment included an IDH1 peptide vaccine. The receptor's source is a man in his thirties or forties with glioma. The rearrangement links TRBV6-1 to TRBJ2-2; no firm D call. The chain's CDR3 is CASSELNTGELFF. The CDR3 DNA reads TGTGCCAGCAGTGAACTGAACACCGGGGAGCTGTTTTTT.